These 22 T cell receptor beta chains were all obtained from the same sample, sequenced in a study of blood T cell repertoires in COVID-19. Repertoires were generated with immunoSEQ multiplex PCR, while TCRdb's copy carries only in-frame clones and drops some. The data show 40,000 or so clones, with 70% to 90% seen just once and roughly 3.3% held by the top ten. Sequencing was performed on peripheral blood. The receptors shown here come from a human donor in a cohort sampled during active COVID-19.

The chain combines TRBV13 with TRBJ2-1, with D possibly TRBD1 on 5 matching bases. The CDR3 has 16 amino acids. V was pared by 4 bases and J by 8 bases, with 21 bases between. Per the germline V gene, CDR1 is PRHDT and CDR2 is FYEKMQ (reference sequence). CDR3 bases: TGTGCCAGCAGCTACACGGAGCTGAGGATCAGGGATGAGCAGTTCTTC. The encoded protein is CASSYTELRIRDEQFF.

The V gene is TRBV5-1, the J gene TRBJ2-1; 7 bases are shared with TRBD1. In germline, CDR1 is SGHRS, CDR2 YFSETQ. The CDR3 spans 16 residues. With 0 bases clipped from V and 9 bases from J, the junction kept 12 bases outside the gene matches. The CDR3 here is CASSLAGRGRVAEQFF. CDR3 DNA: TGCGCCAGCAGCTTGGCCGGAAGGGGGCGGGTGGCTGAGCAGTTCTTC.

The chain links TRBV9 to TRBJ2-1; 7 positions match TRBD2. The CDR3 extends over 14 amino acids. V trimming: 1 base; J trimming: 5 bases; junction bases outside the gene matches: 3. From germline, CDR1 is SGDLS and CDR2 YYNGEE. CDR3 sequence: CASSVRDYNNEQFF. CDR3 nucleotides: TGTGCCAGCAGCGTAAGGGACTACAACAATGAGCAGTTCTTC.

The rearrangement joins TRBV24-1 to TRBJ1-5; a possible D gene is TRBD1 (5 bases). Germline-derived CDR1 and CDR2 are KGHDR and SFDVKD. V lost 7 bases and J 6 bases, leaving 12 bases between the germline ends. The CDR3 has 13 amino acids. CDR3 region: CATSLGGGQPQHF. The CDR3 nucleotides read TGTGCCACCAGCTTGGGGGGGGGTCAGCCCCAGCATTTT.

V is TRBV7-9 and J is TRBJ1-2, with 9 nucleotides matching TRBD1. Germline V lookup: CDR1 SEHNR, CDR2 FQNEAQ (reference sequence). The CDR3 contains 14 residues. The V and J ends lost 3 bases and 5 bases, in that order; junction bases with no gene match: 4. DNA for the CDR3: TGTGCCAGCAGCTTCTGGGACAGGGAATATGGCTACACCTTC. Its protein product is CASSFWDREYGYTF.

This chain links TRBV3-1 (or the pseudogene TRBV3-2) with TRBJ1-1; 9 bases are shared with TRBD1. After removal of 4 bases from V and 8 bases from J, the junction contained 5 bases not matched to a gene. This CDR3 has 13 amino acids. CDR1 and CDR2 (germline): LGHDT, YNNKEL (reference sequence). The CDR3 coding sequence is TGTGCCAGCAGCCGGGGGGACAGGGCGGAAGCTTTCTTT. This sequence encodes CASSRGDRAEAFF.

The V and J genes are TRBV27 and TRBJ1-6; the D is unclear. Germline CDR1 is MNHEY and CDR2 is SMNVEV (reference sequence). The CDR3 is 15 amino acids. The V end lost 3 bases, the J end lost 0 bases, and 6 bases lay between the germline ends. The CDR3 DNA is TGTGCCAGCAGTTTGAGAAACTCCTATAATTCACCCCTCCACTTT. Translated, it gives CASSLRNSYNSPLHF.

This clone was counted between two and nine times. The gene calls are TRBV6-6 and TRBJ2-2, with TRBD1 matching over 7 bases. CDR3 length: 15 amino acids. Trimming removed 0 bases from V and 7 bases from J; junction bases left unmatched: 5. Germline V gene lookup returns CDR1 MNHNY and CDR2 SVGAGI (reference sequence). CDR3 sequence: CASSYSAQGNGELFF. CDR3 bases: TGTGCCAGCAGTTACTCCGCACAGGGGAACGGGGAGCTGTTTTTT.

J is TRBJ2-3 and V is TRBV9; the match to TRBD1 covers 8 bases. This CDR3 contains 14 residues. Germline assignment: CDR1 SGDLS and CDR2 YYNGEE. Trimming took 6 bases from V and 0 from J; bases not matched to a gene: 3. CDR3 sequence reads: CASNRQGSTDTQYF. In DNA, the CDR3 is TGTGCCAGCAACCGACAGGGGAGCACAGATACGCAGTATTTT.

In its sample, this clone was seen once. This rearrangement joins TRBV6-1 to TRBJ1-1, with 11 bases that match TRBD1. After removal of 2 bases from V and 11 bases from J, the junction contained 7 bases not matched to a gene. The CDR3 runs 14 residues. Germline CDR1 reads MNHNS; CDR2 reads SASEGT. In nucleotides, the CDR3 is TGTGCCAGCAGTGAAATGGGGACAGGGGGGCGGGCTTTCTTT. It specifies CASSEMGTGGRAFF.

Written as DNA, the CDR3 is TGTGCCAGCAGCGTAGAACTAGCGGGGGGTGAGACCCAGTACTTC. Amino acid sequence: CASSVELAGGETQYF. J is TRBJ2-5 and V is TRBV9; 12 positions match TRBD2. After removal of 0 bases from V and 5 bases from J, the junction contained 2 bases not matched to a gene. CDR3 length: 15 amino acids. Germline V lookup: CDR1 SGDLS, CDR2 YYNGEE.

This clone was detected only a few times. The chain uses TRBV14 and TRBJ1-1; possible D gene TRBD1, 5 bases. CDR3 length: 16 amino acids. The V and J ends lost 4 bases and 4 bases respectively, with 19 bases between them. The germline V gene has CDR1 SGHDN and CDR2 FVKESK. CDR3 residues: CASSPGGVGDRTEAFF. CDR3 DNA: TGTGCCAGCAGCCCGGGCGGGGTAGGGGATCGCACTGAAGCTTTCTTT.

The chain couples TRBV6-5 to TRBJ1-6; 7 nucleotides agree with TRBD1. The CDR3 is made up of 12 amino acids. Germline V gene data show CDR1 as MNHEY and CDR2 as SVGAGI. Unmatched junction bases numbered 5, after V lost 6 bases and J lost 12 bases. CDR3 sequence (DNA): TGTGCCAGCAGAAGTACAGGGGAACCCCTCCACTTT. Encoded protein: CASRSTGEPLHF.

The chain is built from TRBV7-2 and TRBJ2-2; 7 bases fit TRBD2. The CDR3 totals 16 residues. Germline V CDR1 and CDR2: SGHTA, FQGNSA. Germline trimming cut 1 base from V and 7 bases from J; bases unmatched to any gene: 9. CDR3 amino acids: CASSLEGLVMGGELFF. The CDR3, as DNA: TGTGCCAGCAGCTTAGAAGGACTAGTGATGGGCGGGGAGCTGTTTTTT.

V and J are TRBV11-2 and TRBJ2-1; the match to TRBD1 covers 8 bases. V lost 4 bases and J lost 5; bases outside the gene matches: 16. From germline, CDR1 is SGHAT and CDR2 FQNNGV. The CDR3 totals 18 residues. The CDR3 coding sequence is TGTGCCAGCAGCTCAACCTTACTAGGACAGGGAAAAAACAATGAGCAGTTCTTC. This sequence encodes CASSSTLLGQGKNNEQFF.

The J gene is TRBJ2-7, the V gene TRBV5-1, with 12 positions matching TRBD1. The V and J ends lost 3 bases and 7 bases, in that order; junction bases with no gene match: 5. Germline V gene lookup returns CDR1 SGHRS and CDR2 YFSETQ. CDR3 length: 14 amino acids. The CDR3 loop is CASSWGQGAREQYF. CDR3 nucleotides: TGCGCCAGCAGCTGGGGACAGGGGGCTAGGGAGCAGTACTTC. Variable domain in full (rest from reference TRBV5-1 and TRBJ2-7): KAGVTQTPRYLIKTRGQQVTLSCSPISGHRSVSWYQQTPGQGLQFLFEYFSETQRNKGNFPGRFSGRQFSNSRSEMNVSTLELGDSALYLCASSWGQGAREQYFGPGTRLTVT.

The CDR3: CATSDRQGAAGQPQHF. As DNA, the CDR3 is TGTGCCACCAGTGACCGACAGGGGGCCGCCGGTCAGCCCCAGCATTTT. The chain joins TRBV24-1 to TRBJ1-5, with TRBD1 identical over 10 bases. Per germline, CDR1 KGHDR and CDR2 SFDVKD. J was trimmed by 6 bases and V by 4 bases; bases with no gene match: 8. This CDR3 region has 16 residues.

The chain couples TRBV30 to TRBJ2-6; D unclear. This CDR3 is 13 amino acids long. Per germline, CDR1 GTSNPN and CDR2 SVGIG (reference sequence). Trimming removed 5 bases from V and 3 bases from J, with 8 bases in between. In nucleotides, the CDR3 is TGTGCCTGGCGGTATTTTGGGGCCAACGTCCTGACTTTC. It yields the protein CAWRYFGANVLTF. The entire variable domain, with the rest obtained from reference TRBV30 and TRBJ2-6, is as follows: SQTIHQWPATLVQPVGSPLSLECTVEGTSNPNLYWYRQAAGRGLQLLFYSVGIGQISSEVPQNLSASRPQDRQFILSSKKLLLSDSGFYLCAWRYFGANVLTFGAGSRLTVL.

The chain recombines TRBV6-5 with TRBJ2-1; 9 nucleotides align to TRBD2. The CDR3 is 14 amino acids. CDR1 MNHEY and CDR2 SVGAGI come from the germline V gene. The V segment lost 6 bases and the J segment 4 bases; nucleotides outside the gene matches: 4. This chain's CDR3 is CASSRSGRYNEQFF. CDR3 nucleotide sequence: TGTGCCAGCAGCCGTAGCGGGAGATACAATGAGCAGTTCTTC.

This rearrangement joins TRBV4-2 to TRBJ2-1; D gene uncertain. Germline loops: CDR1 LGHNA, CDR2 YNFKEQ. Trimming pared 2 bases from V and 5 bases from J, leaving 16 bases between. CDR3 length: 16 amino acids. CDR3 sequence: CASSQSLGGENNEQFF. The CDR3 DNA reads as TGTGCCAGCAGCCAAAGTCTAGGCGGAGAAAACAATGAGCAGTTCTTC.

This chain connects TRBV7-2 to TRBJ1-5, with D possibly matching TRBD1 (6 bases). Germline CDR1 is SGHTA and CDR2 is FQGNSA. The CDR3 is 15 amino acids. Trimming took off 1 base at V and 4 bases at J, with 11 bases between the two ends. CDR3: CASSLVRTENQPQHF. The CDR3 coding sequence is TGTGCCAGCAGCTTAGTACGGACAGAGAATCAGCCCCAGCATTTT. Supplemented by reference TRBV7-2 and TRBJ1-5, the full variable domain reads GAGVSQSPSNKVTEKGKDVELRCDPISGHTALYWYRQSLGQGLEFLIYFQGNSAPDKSGLPSDRFSAERTGGSVSTLTIQRTQQEDSAVYLCASSLVRTENQPQHFGDGTRLSIL.

About this clone itself: Germline and junction disagree at one end, which may indicate a read error. This chain links TRBV9 with TRBJ1-1; D gene ambiguous. The CDR3 sequence is 14 residues long. In germline, CDR1 is SGDLS, CDR2 YYNGEE. The CDR3 here is CVSSVAEKNTEAFF. In DNA, the CDR3 is TGTGTCAGCAGCGTAGCAGAAAAGAACACTGAAGCTTTCTTT.